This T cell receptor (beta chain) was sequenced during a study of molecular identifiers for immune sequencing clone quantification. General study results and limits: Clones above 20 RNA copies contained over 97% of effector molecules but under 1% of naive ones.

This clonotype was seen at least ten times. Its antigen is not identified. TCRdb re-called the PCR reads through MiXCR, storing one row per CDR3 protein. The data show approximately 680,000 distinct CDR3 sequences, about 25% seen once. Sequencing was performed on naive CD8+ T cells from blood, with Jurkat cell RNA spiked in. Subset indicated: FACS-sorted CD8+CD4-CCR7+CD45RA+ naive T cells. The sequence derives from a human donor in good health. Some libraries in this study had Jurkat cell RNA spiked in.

CDR3 bases: TGTGCCAGCAGCTTACCGACAGTTGGGCCTGACACAGATACGCAGTATTTT. Translated: CASSLPTVGPDTDTQYF. This chain connects TRBV28 to TRBJ2-3; perhaps TRBD1 as D (5 bases). Germline V lookup: CDR1 MDHEN, CDR2 SYDVKM. Trimming stripped 6 bases from V and 2 bases from J, with 21 bases between. The CDR3 extends over 17 amino acids. Drawing the rest from reference TRBV28 and TRBJ2-3, the complete variable domain is DVKVTQSSRYLVKRTGEKVFLECVQDMDHENMFWYRQDPGLGLRLIYFSYDVKMKEKGDIPEGYSVSREKKERFSLILESASTNQTSMYLCASSLPTVGPDTDTQYFGPGTRLTVL.